Presented here are 9 T cell receptor beta chains from one specimen sequenced in a study of cytomegalovirus exposure and HLA in healthy donors (dated by TCRdb to about 2017). Libraries were made using the immunoSEQ multiplex PCR assay. For the multiplex PCR, a mixture combining 60 forward primers for TCR Vbeta segments and 13 reverse primers for TCR Jbeta segments was used. TCRdb's version of the immuneACCESS table is confined to in-frame rearrangements and falls short of the full clone set. An unresolved V gene accounts for under half of the shortfall where checked; the remainder is of unknown origin. The sample table contains about 140,000 clones; only one count was recorded for roughly 76% of them. 3.9% of the sample goes to the ten largest clones. Sequenced: PBMCs. The receptors derive from a man between 18 and 35 years old in good health and CMV-seronegative.

In its sample, this clone was seen a few times. In DNA, the CDR3 is TGTGCCATCAGACCCGGGACAGATGCCGAAGCTTTCTTT. Its protein is CAIRPGTDAEAFF. The chain employs TRBV10-3 and TRBJ1-1; the match to TRBD1 covers 7 bases. V lost 6 bases and J lost 8; bases outside the gene matches: 9. CDR3 length: 13 amino acids. Per germline, CDR1 ENHRY and CDR2 SYGVKD.

The rearrangement uses TRBV29-1 and TRBJ2-5, with D perhaps matching TRBD2 (5 bases). The CDR3 length is 14 residues. The V gene's germline CDR1 is SQVTM and CDR2 ANQGSEA. Trimming removed 2 bases from V and 3 bases from J, with 13 bases in between. CDR3 region: CSVESFFGKETQYF. The CDR3 coding sequence is TGCAGCGTTGAAAGTTTCTTCGGGAAAGAGACCCAGTACTTC.

This chain links TRBV30 with TRBJ2-7; 8 nucleotides agree with TRBD1. Germline V gives CDR1 GTSNPN, CDR2 SVGIG (reference sequence). CDR3 length: 13 amino acids. The V segment lost 1 base and the J segment 6 bases; nucleotides outside the gene matches: 5. Here the CDR3 DNA reads TGTGCCTGGAGTGGGTCCGACAGGGGCGAGCAGTACTTC. Amino acid sequence: CAWSGSDRGEQYF. The entire variable domain, with the rest obtained from reference TRBV30 and TRBJ2-7, is as follows: SQTIHQWPATLVQPVGSPLSLECTVEGTSNPNLYWYRQAAGRGLQLLFYSVGIGQISSEVPQNLSASRPQDRQFILSSKKLLLSDSGFYLCAWSGSDRGEQYFGPGTRLTVT.

The chain has TRBV28 and TRBJ2-6; D unclear. V was cut by 6 bases and J by 3 bases, with 6 bases left in between. Per the germline V gene, CDR1 is MDHEN and CDR2 is SYDVKM. This CDR3 has 13 amino acids. This chain's CDR3 is CASSLLGANVLTF. The CDR3 DNA sequence: TGTGCCAGCAGCCTCCTTGGGGCCAACGTCCTGACTTTC.

The chain combines TRBV9 with TRBJ2-7; TRBD1 might be the D (6 bases). The CDR3 sequence is 15 residues long. V was pared by 3 bases and J by 4 bases, with 17 bases between. Germline lookup yields CDR1 SGDLS and CDR2 YYNGEE. CDR3 loop: CASSEQGSAVYEQYF. DNA of the CDR3: TGTGCCAGCAGCGAACAGGGTAGTGCCGTTTACGAGCAGTACTTC.

This chain links TRBV11-2 with TRBJ1-5, with D uncertain. The V end was cut by 2 bases, the J end by 0 bases, with 2 bases between. From germline, CDR1 is SGHAT and CDR2 FQNNGV. The CDR3 loop spans 13 amino acids. The CDR3, as DNA: TGTGCCAGCAGCTTATATAGCAATCAGCCCCAGCATTTT. Protein sequence: CASSLYSNQPQHF.

The rearrangement joins TRBV10-2 to TRBJ2-7; unclear D gene. Per germline, CDR1 WSHSY and CDR2 SAAADI. The length of the CDR3 is 12 residues. V shed 3 bases and J shed 3 bases, with 6 bases lying between them. CDR3 in amino acids: CASSDAGYEQYF. The CDR3 DNA sequence: TGCGCCAGCAGTGATGCAGGCTACGAGCAGTACTTC.

CDR3 DNA: TGTGCCAGCAGCTTGGCTGCACAGGGGCACACCGGGGAGCTGTTTTTT. It is translated as CASSLAAQGHTGELFF. The rearrangement uses TRBV5-4 and TRBJ2-2; 7 bases are a match to TRBD1. Losses at the gene ends were 0 bases for V and 3 bases for J; bases not matched to a gene: 5. Germline V lookup: CDR1 SGHNT, CDR2 YYREEE (reference sequence). The CDR3 length is 16 residues. The variable domain in full, completed from reference TRBV5-4 and TRBJ2-2, reads ETGVTQSPTHLIKTRGQQVTLRCSSQSGHNTVSWYQQALGQGPQFIFQYYREEENGRGNFPPRFSGLQFPNYSSELNVNALELDDSALYLCASSLAAQGHTGELFFGEGSRLTVL.

V usage is TRBV11-3 and J usage is TRBJ2-1; possible D gene TRBD1, 6 bases. The CDR3 contains 19 residues. The germline V gene has CDR1 SGHNT and CDR2 YENEEA. The V end was cut by 3 bases, the J end by 1 base, with 22 bases between. The CDR3 DNA reads as TGTGCCAGCAGCTTCCACGGAACAGGGCCACCCGGGTCCTACAATGAGCAGTTCTTC. It encodes CASSFHGTGPPGSYNEQFF.